This passage covers 11 T cell receptor beta chains from one sample sequenced in a study of PD-L1 blockade in urothelial cancer. Using immunoSEQ multiplex PCR, the repertoire was profiled, and TCRdb retains in-frame clones only, with some absent. Among around 87,000 clones listed, 70% to 90% were seen once. Time point defined: peripheral blood 6 weeks after treatment start. The sequencing here drew on PBMCs, taken around atezolizumab (anti-PD-L1) treatment. The receptors were gathered from a man aged 65 to 79 with urothelial cancer.

V gene TRBV6-5 combines with J gene TRBJ2-1; no reliable D call. V gave up 2 bases and J gave up 4 bases, with 9 bases separating them. Germline lookup yields CDR1 MNHEY and CDR2 SVGAGI. The CDR3 covers 14 residues. As DNA, the CDR3 is TGTGCCAGCAGTTACGGGCGACGGTACAATGAGCAGTTCTTC. Translating it yields CASSYGRRYNEQFF.

The rearrangement joins TRBV23-1 to TRBJ2-5, with D perhaps TRBD1 (5 bases). TRBV23-1 is an open reading frame, and its role is uncertain. This CDR3 comprises 13 residues. Trimming took off 7 bases at V and 6 bases at J, with 15 bases between the two ends. The CDR3 is CASNGAGRQTQYF. In DNA form, the CDR3 reads TGCGCCAGCAATGGGGCAGGGCGACAGACCCAGTACTTC.

The rearrangement uses TRBV19 and TRBJ2-1; 9 nucleotides align to TRBD2. This CDR3 has 14 amino acids. V was pared by 6 bases and J by 6 bases, with 6 bases of the junction left unmatched. Looked up from germline, CDR1 is LNHDA and CDR2 is SQIVND (reference sequence). The CDR3 protein is CASSHELAGNEQFF. CDR3 nucleotide sequence: TGTGCCAGTAGCCACGAACTAGCGGGCAATGAGCAGTTCTTC.

This clone has only one observation. The genes are TRBV7-6 and TRBJ1-2; 10 nucleotides match TRBD1. V shed 1 base, J shed 8 bases, and the junction held 4 bases outside the gene matches. The CDR3 length is 14 residues. The germline gives CDR1 SGHVS, CDR2 FNYEAQ. Here the CDR3 DNA reads TGTGCCAGCAGCTTAGTTGGGACAGGGGACGGCTACACCTTC. The encoded protein is CASSLVGTGDGYTF.

The chain combines TRBV28 with TRBJ1-4; unclear D gene. This CDR3 has 13 amino acids. Trimming shortened V by 2 bases and J by 6 bases, and 7 bases separated the two germline ends. CDR1 and CDR2 from the germline V gene are MDHEN and SYDVKM. CDR3 DNA: TGTGCCAGCAGTTTAGTGGCTGATGAAAAACTGTTTTTT. This codes for CASSLVADEKLFF.

This clone was seen only a few times. The V call is TRBV18, the J call TRBJ2-6; D perhaps matches TRBD1 (6 bases). From germline, CDR1 is KGHSH and CDR2 LQKENI. V lost 2 bases and J lost 0, with 8 bases in between. CDR3 length: 16 residues. The DNA of the CDR3 is TGTGCCAGCTCACCAAGGGGGTACTCTGGGGCCAACGTCCTGACTTTC. Protein product: CASSPRGYSGANVLTF.

V and J are TRBV4-3 and TRBJ2-3; D is perhaps TRBD2 (6 bases). Germline V gives CDR1 LGHNA, CDR2 YSLEER. This CDR3 contains 13 residues. V gave up 2 bases and J gave up 6 bases, with 9 bases separating them. The DNA for the CDR3 is TGCGCCAGCAGCCAATCTAGCGCCGATACGCAGTATTTT. Its translation is CASSQSSADTQYF.

The J gene is TRBJ2-5, the V gene TRBV5-1; D gene uncertain. V gave up 0 bases and J gave up 3 bases, with 9 bases separating them. This CDR3 region has 14 residues. CDR1 SGHRS and CDR2 YFSETQ come from the germline V gene. The CDR3 reads CASSLGAGEETQYF. The CDR3 DNA reads as TGCGCCAGCAGCTTGGGAGCTGGAGAAGAGACCCAGTACTTC.

The chain carries TRBV6-1 and TRBJ2-5; 7 positions agree with TRBD1. Germline lookup yields CDR1 MNHNS and CDR2 SASEGT. The V segment lost 0 bases and the J segment 3 bases; nucleotides outside the gene matches: 7. CDR3 size: 16 residues. For the CDR3, the DNA is TGTGCCAGCAGTGAAGCGCAGGCAGGGGGAAAAGAGACCCAGTACTTC. Residues: CASSEAQAGGKETQYF.

The genes are TRBV6-1 and TRBJ1-5; TRBD1 matches at 7 bases. Germline V gives CDR1 MNHNS, CDR2 SASEGT. The CDR3 totals 14 residues. The V segment lost 3 bases and the J segment 4 bases; nucleotides outside the gene matches: 3. The CDR3 region is CASSDSGGNQPQHF. The CDR3 nucleotides read TGTGCCAGCAGTGATTCAGGGGGTAATCAGCCCCAGCATTTT.

The rearrangement joins TRBV2 to TRBJ2-1, with 8 bases identical to TRBD1. This CDR3 has 13 residues. V was pared by 7 bases and J by 9 bases, with 8 bases of the junction left unmatched. Germline loops: CDR1 SNHLY, CDR2 FYNNEI. This CDR3 is CASTVGTGAEQFF. The DNA of the CDR3 is TGTGCCAGCACGGTCGGGACAGGAGCTGAGCAGTTCTTC.